The rows below give T cell receptor beta chains drawn from one sample of a study of T cells after yellow fever vaccination. Using its own MiXCR run on the 5' RACE reads, TCRdb lists one record per CDR3 protein. Of roughly 68,000 distinct CDR3 sequences listed, about 6.5% were seen once; the top ten hold roughly 35%. The specimen was CD8+ T cells sorted from PBMCs, collected roughly 47 days after the first yellow fever vaccination. These receptors were obtained from a man between 18 and 35 years old who received the YFV17D yellow fever vaccine. Each CDR3 is given with its conserved first and last residue. The D gene is left open where the match is weak. Clone sizes are given selectively: once, few, many, or a class where the clone is expanded.

v_call	j_call	cdr3_length	d_call	clone_size	cdr3_aa	cdr3_nt
TRBV4-2	TRBJ1-1	17	-	few	CASSQMDLGPGGTEAFF	TGTGCCAGCAGCCAGATGGACTTGGGGCCGGGAGGCACTGAAGCTTTCTTT
TRBV20-1	TRBJ2-3	13	-	many	CSADKRAADTQYF	TGCAGTGCTGATAAGAGGGCTGCAGATACGCAGTATTTT
TRBV29-1	TRBJ1-1	14	-	few	CSVERAGVNTEAFF	TGCAGCGTTGAACGGGCAGGGGTGAACACTGAAGCTTTCTTT
TRBV9	TRBJ2-1	15	-	many	CASSDRLVINNEQFF	TGTGCCAGCAGCGATCGACTAGTTATCAACAATGAGCAGTTCTTC
TRBV5-4	TRBJ1-3	12	-	-	CASSLSGNTIYF	TGTGCCAGCAGCCTCTCTGGAAACACCATATATTTT
TRBV4-3	TRBJ2-3	17	-	many	CASSQGEIRVSTDTQYF	TGCGCCAGCAGCCAAGGCGAGATACGGGTTAGCACAGATACGCAGTATTTT
TRBV27	TRBJ2-2	14	TRBD1	many	CASSPGQGVGELFF	TGTGCCAGCAGCCCGGGACAGGGGGTCGGGGAGCTGTTTTTT
TRBV4-2	TRBJ2-4	18	TRBD1	many	CASSPGQGAALFKNIQYF	TGTGCCAGCAGCCCGGGACAGGGGGCCGCACTATTCAAAAACATTCAGTACTTC
TRBV7-6	TRBJ1-1	15	TRBD1	few	CASSGRGQQNTEAFF	TGTGCCAGCAGCGGTAGGGGACAGCAGAACACTGAAGCTTTCTTT
TRBV11-1	TRBJ2-2	19	TRBD1	few	CASSSTKTGGRSNTGELFF	TGTGCCAGCAGCAGTACGAAAACAGGGGGCAGATCTAACACCGGGGAGCTGTTTTTT
TRBV15	TRBJ2-2	13	TRBD1	many	CATSDRSGGELFF	TGTGCCACCTCGGACAGGTCGGGCGGGGAGCTGTTTTTT
TRBV9	TRBJ1-1	14	-	few	CASSGGYMNTEAFF	TGTGCCAGCAGCGGGGGATATATGAACACTGAAGCTTTCTTT
TRBV7-9	TRBJ2-1	11	-	few	CGTSRTNEQFF	TGTGGCACAAGCAGAACGAATGAGCAGTTCTTC
TRBV12-3/TRBV12-4	TRBJ2-7	12	-	many	CASKDSSYEQYF	TGTGCCAGTAAGGACAGCAGCTACGAGCAGTACTTC
TRBV12-3/TRBV12-4	TRBJ2-2	17	TRBD1	few	CASSFLLGQGNTGELFF	TGTGCCAGCAGTTTTCTACTGGGACAGGGGAACACCGGGGAGCTGTTTTTT
TRBV2	TRBJ1-1	12	-	-	CASTYGDTEAFF	TGTGCCAGCACCTACGGGGACACTGAAGCTTTCTTT
TRBV27	TRBJ2-1	13	-	many	CASSGQTYNEQFF	TGTGCCAGTTCGGGACAAACCTACAATGAGCAGTTCTTC
TRBV7-2	TRBJ1-2	15	TRBD1	few	CASSLTTGRSYGYTF	TGTGCCAGCAGCTTAACGACAGGGAGAAGCTATGGCTACACCTTC
TRBV4-3	TRBJ2-1	17	TRBD2	many	CASSQDTGTRAYNEQFF	TGCGCCAGCAGCCAAGACACCGGGACTAGAGCTTACAATGAGCAGTTCTTC
TRBV20-1	TRBJ2-7	14	-	few	CSATLRDHGHEQYF	TGCAGTGCTACCCTCCGGGACCACGGCCACGAGCAGTACTTC
TRBV13	TRBJ2-1	15	TRBD1	few	CASRLQGAPYNEQFF	TGTGCCAGCAGACTACAGGGGGCCCCATACAATGAGCAGTTCTTC
TRBV27	TRBJ1-4	15	-	many	CASSFSAATNEKLFF	TGTGCCAGCAGTTTCTCGGCAGCAACTAATGAAAAACTGTTTTTT
TRBV9	TRBJ2-2	14	-	-	CASSVDGTTGELFF	TGTGCCAGCAGCGTAGACGGGACCACCGGGGAGCTGTTTTTT
TRBV5-1	TRBJ2-1	13	TRBD1	many	CASSLDRGNEQFF	TGCGCCAGCAGCTTGGACAGGGGGAATGAGCAGTTCTTC
TRBV7-9	TRBJ2-7	12	-	few	CASSAPPYEQYF	TGTGCCAGCAGCGCCCCACCCTACGAGCAGTACTTC
TRBV6-4	TRBJ2-1	14	-	many	CASSQTGEGNEQFF	TGTGCCAGCAGCCAGACAGGGGAGGGAAATGAGCAGTTCTTC
TRBV7-9	TRBJ1-5	13	-	many	CASSLNGDQPQHF	TGTGCCAGCAGCTTAAACGGGGATCAGCCCCAGCATTTT
TRBV7-8	TRBJ2-6	14	-	-	CASSSGGGANVLTF	TGTGCCAGCAGCTCCGGAGGAGGGGCCAACGTCCTGACTTTC
TRBV20-1	TRBJ2-7	14	-	many	CSARDRQSSYEQYF	TGCAGTGCTAGAGATAGGCAGAGCTCCTACGAGCAGTACTTC
TRBV29-1	TRBJ2-3	13	TRBD1	-	CSTRTGGRDTQYF	TGCAGCACCAGGACAGGGGGAAGAGATACGCAGTATTTT
TRBV27	TRBJ2-5	11	-	many	CASSLSGAQYF	TGTGCCAGCAGTTTGTCCGGGGCCCAGTACTTC
TRBV12-3/TRBV12-4	TRBJ2-1	13	-	many	CASSHAQGYEQFF	TGTGCCAGCAGTCATGCACAGGGATATGAGCAGTTCTTC
TRBV7-9	TRBJ2-5	13	-	few	CASTLQNPETQYF	TGTGCCAGCACCCTACAGAACCCGGAGACCCAGTACTTC
TRBV20-1	TRBJ2-7	12	-	many	CSARDLGFEQYF	TGCAGTGCTAGAGATCTAGGTTTCGAGCAGTACTTC
TRBV29-1	TRBJ2-1	16	TRBD2	-	CSVETLAGGPYNEQFF	TGCAGCGTTGAAACCCTAGCGGGGGGGCCCTACAATGAGCAGTTCTTC
TRBV29-1	TRBJ1-1	12	-	many	CSVWGRDTEAFF	TGCAGCGTGTGGGGGAGGGACACTGAAGCTTTCTTT